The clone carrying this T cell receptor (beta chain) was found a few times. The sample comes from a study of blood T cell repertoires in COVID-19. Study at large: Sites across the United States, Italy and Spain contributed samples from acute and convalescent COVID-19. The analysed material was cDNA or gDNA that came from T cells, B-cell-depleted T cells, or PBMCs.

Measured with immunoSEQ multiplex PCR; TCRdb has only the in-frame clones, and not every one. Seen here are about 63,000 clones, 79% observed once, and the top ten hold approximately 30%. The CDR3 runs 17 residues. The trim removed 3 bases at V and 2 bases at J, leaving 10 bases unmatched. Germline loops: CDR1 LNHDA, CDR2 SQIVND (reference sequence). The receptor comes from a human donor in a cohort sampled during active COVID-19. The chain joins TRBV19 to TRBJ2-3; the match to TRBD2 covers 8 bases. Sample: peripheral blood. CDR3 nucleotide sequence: TGTGCCAGTAGTATTTTTTTTACTAGCGGAAACACAGATACGCAGTATTTT. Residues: CASSIFFTSGNTDTQYF.